This is a list of T cell receptor beta chains from one sample in a study of blood T cell repertoires in COVID-19. The data were produced by immunoSEQ multiplex PCR, yet TCRdb's version contains in-frame clones alone and is incomplete. This table has about 190,000 clones, 78% appearing once. The sample consisted of peripheral blood. The receptors here all came from a woman older than 75 with active or convalescent COVID-19. The CDR3 runs from the conserved cysteine through the conserved F or W. A D gene is named only where the DNA matches it firmly. A clone size is listed for some rows: how often the clone was seen (once, few, many), or a class if it is expanded.

CDR3 protein: CASSLATGGGKTQYF
CDR3 DNA: TGCGCCAGCAGCTTGGCTACAGGGGGGGGAAAGACCCAGTACTTC
D gene: .
clone size: .
J gene: TRBJ2-5
V gene: TRBV5-1

CDR3 protein: CASSIGVGYGYTF
CDR3 DNA: TGTGCCAGTAGTATAGGAGTCGGGTATGGCTACACCTTC
D gene: .
clone size: few
J gene: TRBJ1-2
V gene: TRBV19

CDR3 protein: CAAGGSQETQYF
CDR3 DNA: TGTGCCGCTGGGGGCTCACAAGAGACCCAGTACTTC
D gene: .
clone size: .
J gene: TRBJ2-5
V gene: TRBV24-1

CDR3 protein: CASSLAGQPGEQYF
CDR3 DNA: TGTGCCAGCAGTTTAGCCGGACAGCCGGGCGAGCAGTACTTC
D gene: .
clone size: .
J gene: TRBJ2-7
V gene: TRBV27

CDR3 protein: CASSRSPGQENYGYTF
CDR3 DNA: TGTGCCAGCAGCAGATCCCCGGGACAGGAGAATTATGGCTACACCTTC
D gene: TRBD1
clone size: .
J gene: TRBJ1-2
V gene: TRBV7-8

CDR3 protein: CETDGSSYNSPLHF
CDR3 DNA: TGTGAGACAGACGGAAGCTCCTATAATTCACCCCTCCACTTT
D gene: .
clone size: once
J gene: TRBJ1-6
V gene: TRBV25-1

CDR3 protein: CASSFFRTGGGNTIYF
CDR3 DNA: TGTGCCAGCAGCTTTTTTCGGACAGGGGGCGGAAACACCATATATTTT
D gene: TRBD1
clone size: .
J gene: TRBJ1-3
V gene: TRBV3-1/TRBV3-2

CDR3 protein: CASSRGSRDTQYF
CDR3 DNA: TGTGCCAGCTCGCGGGGGTCCCGGGATACGCAGTATTTT
D gene: TRBD2
clone size: .
J gene: TRBJ2-3
V gene: TRBV6-6

CDR3 protein: CASSLTTRMDTQYF
CDR3 DNA: TGTGCCAGCAGCTTAACGACTAGAATGGATACGCAGTATTTT
D gene: .
clone size: .
J gene: TRBJ2-3
V gene: TRBV7-9

CDR3 protein: CASSEAGGQPQHF
CDR3 DNA: TGTGCCAGCAGTGAAGCAGGGGGTCAGCCCCAGCATTTT
D gene: .
clone size: .
J gene: TRBJ1-5
V gene: TRBV6-1

CDR3 protein: CASSKGPGGVFGDIQYF
CDR3 DNA: TGTGCCAGCAGCAAAGGTCCAGGGGGCGTTTTTGGGGACATTCAGTACTTC
D gene: .
clone size: .
J gene: TRBJ2-4
V gene: TRBV21-1

CDR3 protein: CASRAYTGELFF
CDR3 DNA: TGTGCCAGCAGGGCCTACACCGGGGAGCTGTTTTTT
D gene: .
clone size: .
J gene: TRBJ2-2
V gene: TRBV6-6

CDR3 protein: CASSPRTGITEAFF
CDR3 DNA: TGTGCCAGCAGCCCCCGGACAGGGATCACTGAAGCTTTCTTT
D gene: TRBD1
clone size: .
J gene: TRBJ1-1
V gene: TRBV9

CDR3 protein: CASSKGGDRVFWDEAFF
CDR3 DNA: TGTGCCAGCAGCAAAGGGGGAGACAGGGTATTCTGGGATGAAGCTTTCTTT
D gene: .
clone size: .
J gene: TRBJ1-1
V gene: TRBV21-1

CDR3 protein: CASSRDNNQPQHF
CDR3 DNA: TGTGCCAGCAGCCGGGACAACAATCAGCCCCAGCATTTT
D gene: .
clone size: .
J gene: TRBJ1-5
V gene: TRBV11-2

CDR3 protein: CASSAGGGLPAMNEQFF
CDR3 DNA: TGTGCCAGCAGCGCGGGAGGGGGACTCCCAGCAATGAATGAGCAGTTCTTC
D gene: TRBD2
clone size: .
J gene: TRBJ2-1
V gene: TRBV9

CDR3 protein: CASSPGLNTEAFF
CDR3 DNA: TGCGCCAGCAGCCCAGGCCTGAACACTGAAGCTTTCTTT
D gene: .
clone size: .
J gene: TRBJ1-1
V gene: TRBV5-1

CDR3 protein: CASSDSLSERTQYF
CDR3 DNA: TGCGCCAGCAGTGACTCACTATCCGAACGTACGCAGTATTTT
D gene: .
clone size: .
J gene: TRBJ2-3
V gene: TRBV10-1

CDR3 protein: CASSQDSTSGAISTDTQYF
CDR3 DNA: TGCGCCAGCAGCCAAGATAGCACTAGCGGGGCCATTAGCACAGATACGCAGTATTTT
D gene: TRBD2
clone size: .
J gene: TRBJ2-3
V gene: TRBV4-1

CDR3 protein: CASRLGTGGAMAEAFF
CDR3 DNA: TGCGCCAGCAGATTAGGGACAGGGGGCGCGATGGCTGAAGCTTTCTTT
D gene: TRBD1
clone size: .
J gene: TRBJ1-1
V gene: TRBV5-1

CDR3 protein: CASSHPTLGRGGSNEQFF
CDR3 DNA: TGCGCCAGCAGCCATCCGACCCTCGGGCGGGGGGGCAGTAATGAGCAGTTCTTC
D gene: TRBD2
clone size: .
J gene: TRBJ2-1
V gene: TRBV4-3

CDR3 protein: CSVEDFRGYTF
CDR3 DNA: .
D gene: .
clone size: .
J gene: TRBJ1-2
V gene: TRBV29-1

CDR3 protein: CASSLRQRLNTEAFF
CDR3 DNA: TGTGCCAGCAGCTTAAGGCAGCGATTGAACACTGAAGCTTTCTTT
D gene: .
clone size: .
J gene: TRBJ1-1
V gene: TRBV7-9

CDR3 protein: CASSLWGNTDTQYF
CDR3 DNA: TGCGCCAGCAGCTTGTGGGGCAACACAGATACGCAGTATTTT
D gene: .
clone size: .
J gene: TRBJ2-3
V gene: TRBV5-1

CDR3 protein: CASSIVGGSQPQHF
CDR3 DNA: TGTGCCAGTAGTATTGTAGGGGGCAGTCAGCCCCAGCATTTT
D gene: TRBD1
clone size: .
J gene: TRBJ1-5
V gene: TRBV19

CDR3 protein: CASSQILAGSSEQYF
CDR3 DNA: TGTGCCAGCAGCCAGATCCTGGCAGGATCAAGCGAGCAGTACTTC
D gene: .
clone size: few
J gene: TRBJ2-7
V gene: TRBV3-1/TRBV3-2

CDR3 protein: CASTIQYSSNYGYTF
CDR3 DNA: TGTGCCAGCACCATACAGTACTCCTCTAACTATGGCTACACCTTC
D gene: .
clone size: .
J gene: TRBJ1-2
V gene: TRBV21-1

CDR3 protein: CASSQGVNTEAFF
CDR3 DNA: TGCGCCAGCAGCCAAGGAGTGAACACTGAAGCTTTCTTT
D gene: .
clone size: .
J gene: TRBJ1-1
V gene: TRBV4-1

CDR3 protein: CASSPQGAANSPLHF
CDR3 DNA: TGTGCCAGCTCACCACAGGGGGCGGCGAATTCACCCCTCCACTTT
D gene: TRBD1
clone size: .
J gene: TRBJ1-6
V gene: TRBV18

CDR3 protein: CASSSQGVGTEAFF
CDR3 DNA: TGCGCCAGCAGCTCACAGGGGGTAGGCACTGAAGCTTTCTTT
D gene: TRBD1
clone size: .
J gene: TRBJ1-1
V gene: TRBV5-1

CDR3 protein: CASSYRDRGYGYTF
CDR3 DNA: TGTGCCAGCAGTTACCGGGACAGGGGTTATGGCTACACCTTC
D gene: TRBD1
clone size: .
J gene: TRBJ1-2
V gene: TRBV6-5

CDR3 protein: CASSAGLAYNEQFF
CDR3 DNA: TGTGCCAGCAGCGCGGGACTAGCTTACAATGAGCAGTTCTTC
D gene: TRBD2
clone size: .
J gene: TRBJ2-1
V gene: TRBV9

CDR3 protein: CASSYSGTSYNEQFF
CDR3 DNA: TGTGCCAGCAGTTACTCTGGGACTAGCTACAATGAGCAGTTCTTC
D gene: TRBD2
clone size: .
J gene: TRBJ2-1
V gene: TRBV6-5

CDR3 protein: CASSQVPQSGYTF
CDR3 DNA: TGTGCCAGCAGCCAAGTCCCCCAGTCTGGCTACACCTTC
D gene: .
clone size: once
J gene: TRBJ1-2
V gene: TRBV3-1/TRBV3-2

CDR3 protein: CASSLAGQGAGNTIYF
CDR3 DNA: TGTGCCAGCAGCTTAGCTGGACAGGGGGCCGGAAACACCATATATTTT
D gene: TRBD1
clone size: .
J gene: TRBJ1-3
V gene: TRBV7-8

CDR3 protein: CASSKDRANYGYTF
CDR3 DNA: TGTGCCAGCAGTAAGGACAGGGCGAACTATGGCTACACCTTC
D gene: TRBD1
clone size: few
J gene: TRBJ1-2
V gene: TRBV28

CDR3 protein: CASSHGTNSNQPQHF
CDR3 DNA: TGCGCCAGCAGCCATGGCACAAATAGCAATCAGCCCCAGCATTTT
D gene: .
clone size: .
J gene: TRBJ1-5
V gene: TRBV4-1

CDR3 protein: CASSLRYDEQYF
CDR3 DNA: TGTGCCAGCAGTCTAAGATACGACGAGCAGTACTTC
D gene: .
clone size: few
J gene: TRBJ2-7
V gene: TRBV3-1/TRBV3-2

CDR3 protein: CATSDSINSGGTEAFF
CDR3 DNA: TGTGCCACCAGTGATTCGATCAACTCTGGCGGCACTGAAGCTTTCTTT
D gene: .
clone size: .
J gene: TRBJ1-1
V gene: TRBV24-1

CDR3 protein: CASSQDALASGANVLTF
CDR3 DNA: TGCGCCAGCAGCCAAGATGCTTTGGCCTCTGGGGCCAACGTCCTGACTTTC
D gene: .
clone size: .
J gene: TRBJ2-6
V gene: TRBV4-1

CDR3 protein: CASSLDGLAGGPLQTQYF
CDR3 DNA: TGTGCCAGCAGCCTTGATGGACTAGCGGGGGGGCCCTTGCAGACCCAGTACTTC
D gene: TRBD2
clone size: .
J gene: TRBJ2-5
V gene: TRBV3-1/TRBV3-2

CDR3 protein: CASSERETQYF
CDR3 DNA: TGTGCCAGCAGTGAGAGAGAGACCCAGTACTTC
D gene: .
clone size: .
J gene: TRBJ2-5
V gene: TRBV28

CDR3 protein: CAGGTVLGYTF
CDR3 DNA: TGTGCCGGCGGGACGGTATTGGGCTACACCTTC
D gene: .
clone size: .
J gene: TRBJ1-2
V gene: TRBV28

CDR3 protein: CASSYHRDNSPLHF
CDR3 DNA: TGTGCCAGCAGTTACCACAGGGACAATTCACCCCTCCACTTT
D gene: .
clone size: .
J gene: TRBJ1-6
V gene: TRBV6-2/TRBV6-3

CDR3 protein: CAWSVSGGSYEQYF
CDR3 DNA: TGTGCCTGGAGTGTAAGCGGGGGCTCCTACGAGCAGTACTTC
D gene: TRBD2
clone size: .
J gene: TRBJ2-7
V gene: TRBV30

CDR3 protein: CASRRQLYGYTF
CDR3 DNA: TGTGCCAGCAGAAGACAGCTATATGGCTACACCTTC
D gene: .
clone size: .
J gene: TRBJ1-2
V gene: TRBV2

CDR3 protein: CASSSGQGIFSDYGYTF
CDR3 DNA: TGTGCCAGCAGCTCGGGACAGGGGATCTTCTCTGACTATGGCTACACCTTC
D gene: TRBD1
clone size: .
J gene: TRBJ1-2
V gene: TRBV11-2

CDR3 protein: CASSQTSNTEAFF
CDR3 DNA: TGTGCCAGCAGCCAGACATCGAACACTGAAGCTTTCTTT
D gene: .
clone size: .
J gene: TRBJ1-1
V gene: TRBV3-1/TRBV3-2

CDR3 protein: CARRPGTAYEQYF
CDR3 DNA: TGTGCCAGAAGACCAGGGACAGCCTACGAGCAGTACTTC
D gene: TRBD1
clone size: .
J gene: TRBJ2-7
V gene: TRBV5-3

CDR3 protein: CASRRAGSSGNTIYF
CDR3 DNA: TGTGCCAGCAGAAGAGCAGGATCCTCTGGAAACACCATATATTTT
D gene: .
clone size: .
J gene: TRBJ1-3
V gene: TRBV7-2

CDR3 protein: CASTPIPGQGYTGELFF
CDR3 DNA: TGTGCCAGCACCCCCATTCCCGGACAGGGGTATACCGGGGAGCTGTTTTTT
D gene: TRBD1
clone size: .
J gene: TRBJ2-2
V gene: TRBV13

CDR3 protein: CASRQGNGQPQHF
CDR3 DNA: TGTGCCAGCAGACAGGGGAACGGTCAGCCCCAGCATTTT
D gene: TRBD1
clone size: few
J gene: TRBJ1-5
V gene: TRBV28

CDR3 protein: CASSKARDSTTYSNTGELFF
CDR3 DNA: TGTGCCAGCAGTAAAGCTCGGGACTCCACCACTTATTCGAACACCGGGGAGCTGTTTTTT
D gene: .
clone size: .
J gene: TRBJ2-2
V gene: TRBV2

CDR3 protein: CASSPRQGGDEKLFF
CDR3 DNA: TGTGCCAGCAGCCCTCGTCAAGGGGGAGATGAAAAACTGTTTTTT
D gene: .
clone size: .
J gene: TRBJ1-4
V gene: TRBV9

CDR3 protein: CASSDRAYTDTQYF
CDR3 DNA: TGTGCCAGCAGTGACAGGGCCTACACAGATACGCAGTATTTT
D gene: .
clone size: .
J gene: TRBJ2-3
V gene: TRBV2